The entry below describes one T cell receptor beta chain. The study drew participants aged about 18 to 95 years from 24 US areas. Membership in each cohort depended on participant-reported clinical history. Authors' processing steps: Nucleated cell number was recorded as an estimate derived from reference gene primer amplification. The protocol was immunoSEQ multiplex PCR, while the TCRdb copy is restricted to in-frame clones and leaves out a portion. That table gives V, J and clone size, and the DNA gave D and trimming. The table shows roughly 250,000 clones, with around 86% occurring only once. CDR3 size: 13 residues. Between the trimmed V and J ends, which lost 6 bases and 3 bases, there was a span of 11 bases. The record originates from a study of blood T cell repertoires in COVID-19.

The receptor comes from a woman aged 35 to 49 with acute COVID-19. Sequencing was performed on PBMCs or T cells enriched from blood (not recorded which). The V call is TRBV12-3 or TRBV12-4, the J call TRBJ1-1, with no clear D. The CDR3 sequence: CASSLTVDTEAFF. CDR3 nucleotide sequence: TGTGCCAGCAGCCTAACGGTGGACACTGAAGCTTTCTTT.